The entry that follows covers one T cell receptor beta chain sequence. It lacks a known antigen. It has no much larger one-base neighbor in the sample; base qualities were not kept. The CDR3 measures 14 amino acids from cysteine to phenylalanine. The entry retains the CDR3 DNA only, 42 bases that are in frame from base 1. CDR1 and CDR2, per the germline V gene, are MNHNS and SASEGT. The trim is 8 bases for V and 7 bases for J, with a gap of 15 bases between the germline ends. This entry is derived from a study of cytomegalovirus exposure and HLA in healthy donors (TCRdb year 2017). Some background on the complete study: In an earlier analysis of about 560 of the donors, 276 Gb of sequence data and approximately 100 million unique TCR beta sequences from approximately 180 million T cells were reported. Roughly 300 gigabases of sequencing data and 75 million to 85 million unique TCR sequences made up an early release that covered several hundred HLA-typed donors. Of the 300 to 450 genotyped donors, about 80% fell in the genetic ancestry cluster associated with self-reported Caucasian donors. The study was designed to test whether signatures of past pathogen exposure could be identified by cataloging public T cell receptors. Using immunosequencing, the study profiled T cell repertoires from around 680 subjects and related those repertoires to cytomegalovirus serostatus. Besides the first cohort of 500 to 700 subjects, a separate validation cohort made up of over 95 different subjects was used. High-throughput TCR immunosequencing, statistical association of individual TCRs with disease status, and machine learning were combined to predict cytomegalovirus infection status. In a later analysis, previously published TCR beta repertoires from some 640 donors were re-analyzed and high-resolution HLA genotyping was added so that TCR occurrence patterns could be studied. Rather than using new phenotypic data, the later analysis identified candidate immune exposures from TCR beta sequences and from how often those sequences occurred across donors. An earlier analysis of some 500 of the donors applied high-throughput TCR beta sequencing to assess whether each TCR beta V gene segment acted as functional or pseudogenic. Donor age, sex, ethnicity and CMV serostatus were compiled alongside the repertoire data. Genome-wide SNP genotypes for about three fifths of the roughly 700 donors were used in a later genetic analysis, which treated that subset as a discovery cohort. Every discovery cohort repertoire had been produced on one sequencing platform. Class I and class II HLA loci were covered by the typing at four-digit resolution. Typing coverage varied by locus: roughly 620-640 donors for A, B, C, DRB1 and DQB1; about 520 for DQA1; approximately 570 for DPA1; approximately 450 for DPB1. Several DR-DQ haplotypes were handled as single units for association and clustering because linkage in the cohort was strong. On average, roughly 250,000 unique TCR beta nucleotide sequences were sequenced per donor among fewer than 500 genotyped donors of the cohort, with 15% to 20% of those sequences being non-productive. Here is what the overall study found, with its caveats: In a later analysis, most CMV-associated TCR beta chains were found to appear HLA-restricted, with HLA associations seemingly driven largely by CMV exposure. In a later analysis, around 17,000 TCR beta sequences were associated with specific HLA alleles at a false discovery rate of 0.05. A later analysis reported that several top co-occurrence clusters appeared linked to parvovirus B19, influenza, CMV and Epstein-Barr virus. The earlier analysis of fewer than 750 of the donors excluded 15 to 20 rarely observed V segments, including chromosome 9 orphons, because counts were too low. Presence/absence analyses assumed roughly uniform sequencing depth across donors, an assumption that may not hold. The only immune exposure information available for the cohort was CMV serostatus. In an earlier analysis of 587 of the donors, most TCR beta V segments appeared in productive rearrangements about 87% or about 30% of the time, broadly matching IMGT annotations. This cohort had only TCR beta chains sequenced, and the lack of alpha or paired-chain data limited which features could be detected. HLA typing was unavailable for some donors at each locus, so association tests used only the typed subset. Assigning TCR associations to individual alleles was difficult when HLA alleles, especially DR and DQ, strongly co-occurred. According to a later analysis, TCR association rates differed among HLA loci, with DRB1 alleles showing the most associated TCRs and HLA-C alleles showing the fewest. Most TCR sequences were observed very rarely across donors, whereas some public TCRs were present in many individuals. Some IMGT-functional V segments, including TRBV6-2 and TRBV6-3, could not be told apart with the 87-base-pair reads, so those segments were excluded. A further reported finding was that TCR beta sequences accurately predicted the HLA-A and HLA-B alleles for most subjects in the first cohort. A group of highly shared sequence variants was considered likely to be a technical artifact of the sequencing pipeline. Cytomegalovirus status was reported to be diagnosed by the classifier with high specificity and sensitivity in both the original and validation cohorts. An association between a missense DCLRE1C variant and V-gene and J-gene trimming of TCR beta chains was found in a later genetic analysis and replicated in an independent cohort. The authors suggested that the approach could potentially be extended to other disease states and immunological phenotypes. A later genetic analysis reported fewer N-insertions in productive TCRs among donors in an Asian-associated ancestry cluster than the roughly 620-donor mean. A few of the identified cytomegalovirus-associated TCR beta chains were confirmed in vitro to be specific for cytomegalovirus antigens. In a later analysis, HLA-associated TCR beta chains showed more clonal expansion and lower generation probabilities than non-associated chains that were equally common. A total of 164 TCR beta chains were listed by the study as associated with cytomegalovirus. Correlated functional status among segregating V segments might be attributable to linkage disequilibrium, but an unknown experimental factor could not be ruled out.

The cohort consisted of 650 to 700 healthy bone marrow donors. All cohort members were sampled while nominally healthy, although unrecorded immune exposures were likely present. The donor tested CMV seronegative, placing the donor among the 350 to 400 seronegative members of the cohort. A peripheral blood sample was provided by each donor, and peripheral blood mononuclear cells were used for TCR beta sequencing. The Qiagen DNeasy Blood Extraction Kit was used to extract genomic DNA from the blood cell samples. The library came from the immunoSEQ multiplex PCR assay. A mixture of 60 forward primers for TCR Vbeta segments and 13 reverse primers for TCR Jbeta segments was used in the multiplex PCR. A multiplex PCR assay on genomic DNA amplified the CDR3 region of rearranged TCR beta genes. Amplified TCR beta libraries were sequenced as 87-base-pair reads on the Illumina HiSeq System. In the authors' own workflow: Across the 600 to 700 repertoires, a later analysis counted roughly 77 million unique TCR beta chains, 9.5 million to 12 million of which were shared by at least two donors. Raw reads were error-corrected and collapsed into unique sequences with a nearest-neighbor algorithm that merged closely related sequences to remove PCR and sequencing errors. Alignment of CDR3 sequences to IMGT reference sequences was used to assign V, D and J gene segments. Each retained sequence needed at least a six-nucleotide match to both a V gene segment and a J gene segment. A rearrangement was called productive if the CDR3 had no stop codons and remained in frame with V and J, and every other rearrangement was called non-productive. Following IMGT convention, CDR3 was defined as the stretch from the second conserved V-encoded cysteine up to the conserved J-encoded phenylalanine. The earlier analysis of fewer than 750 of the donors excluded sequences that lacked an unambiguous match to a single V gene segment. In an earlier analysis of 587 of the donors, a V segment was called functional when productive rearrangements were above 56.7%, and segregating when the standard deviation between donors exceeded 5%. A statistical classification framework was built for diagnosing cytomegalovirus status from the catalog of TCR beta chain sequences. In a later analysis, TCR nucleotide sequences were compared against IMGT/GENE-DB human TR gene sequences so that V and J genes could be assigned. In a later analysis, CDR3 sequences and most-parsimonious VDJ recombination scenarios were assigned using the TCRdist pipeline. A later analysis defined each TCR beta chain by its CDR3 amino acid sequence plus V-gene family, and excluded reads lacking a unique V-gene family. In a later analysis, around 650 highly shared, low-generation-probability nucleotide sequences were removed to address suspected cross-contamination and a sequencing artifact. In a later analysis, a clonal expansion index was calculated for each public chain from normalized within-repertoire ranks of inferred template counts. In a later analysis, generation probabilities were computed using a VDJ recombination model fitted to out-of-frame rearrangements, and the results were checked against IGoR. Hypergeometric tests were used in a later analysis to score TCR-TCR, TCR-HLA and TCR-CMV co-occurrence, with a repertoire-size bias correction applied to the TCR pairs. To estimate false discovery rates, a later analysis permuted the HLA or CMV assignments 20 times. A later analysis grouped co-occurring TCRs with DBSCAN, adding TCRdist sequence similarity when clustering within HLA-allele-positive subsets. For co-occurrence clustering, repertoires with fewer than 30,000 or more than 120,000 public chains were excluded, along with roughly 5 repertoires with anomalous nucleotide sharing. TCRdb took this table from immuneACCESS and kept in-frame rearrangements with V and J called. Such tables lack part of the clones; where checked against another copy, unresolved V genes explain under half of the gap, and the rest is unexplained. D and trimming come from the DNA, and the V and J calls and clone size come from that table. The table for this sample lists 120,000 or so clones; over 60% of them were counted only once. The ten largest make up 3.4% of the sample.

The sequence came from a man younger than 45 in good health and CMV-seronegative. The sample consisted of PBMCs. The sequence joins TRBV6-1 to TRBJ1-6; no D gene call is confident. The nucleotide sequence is TGTGCCAGCGAGGCCCTTACGGCGAATTCACCCCTCCACTTT. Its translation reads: CASEALTANSPLHF.